This T cell receptor (beta chain) was recovered during a study of shared clonotypes between healthy human individuals. This clone was recorded a few times. Trimming cost V 2 bases and J 14 bases, with 19 bases left between them. This CDR3 has 14 amino acids. Germline V gives CDR1 MNHEY, CDR2 SVGAGI. TCRdb's copy holds only in-frame clones and misses some; the assay was immunoSEQ multiplex PCR. The sample carries about 470,000 clones, about 85% recorded once. Extraction of genomic DNA in unsorted samples used roughly 100 million PBMCs. The clonotype comes from a woman in her thirties or forties in good health. Some clones in this sample may be carry-over from other donors' samples. The rearrangement links TRBV6-5 to TRBJ2-1, with D possibly TRBD1 on 7 matching bases. Sequenced input: PBMCs. CDR3 loop: CASSYNPRGTAEFF. The CDR3 DNA is TGTGCCAGCAGTTACAATCCGCGCGGGACAGCGGAGTTCTTC.